The present T cell receptor beta chain was sequenced within a study of blood T cell repertoires in COVID-19 (dated by TCRdb to 2020 to 2022). Some background on the complete study: Samples from collaborators originated in the United States, Italy and Spain and spanned both the acute and convalescent phases of COVID-19. The samples were drawn from the first 160 participants of the ongoing ImmuneRACE study and from more than 1,000 subjects provided by 6 global collaborators. The prospective study material was composed of cDNA or gDNA derived from T cells, B-cell-depleted T cells, or PBMCs. Where available, HLA class I and class II types were obtained from metadata supplied by the sample provider rather than from assay-based typing. The repertoires were released in a freely available public database intended as a resource for research on the immune response to SARS-CoV-2. A de-identified subject ID, COVID-19 status, age in years and sex were almost always included in the sample metadata. Deeply sampled blood TCRbeta repertoires from subjects exposed to, actively infected with, or recovered from COVID-19 were included in the dataset. What the authors observed across the whole study: Clinical and demographic metadata were provided uncurated, with the amount varying by source and participant.

CDR1 and CDR2 were assigned from the germline V gene as WSHSY and SAAADI. V loses 7 bases at its end and J loses 0 bases; junction bases beyond the gene matches: 2. Spanning cysteine to phenylalanine, the CDR3 consists of 13 amino acids. This entry keeps only the CDR3 DNA: 39 bases, framed from base 1. The immunoSEQ Assay, a bias-controlled multiplex PCR, was used to amplify TCRbeta CDR3 regions from genomic DNA. In the original analysis: Within the assay, amplification of reference gene primers was used to estimate how many nucleated cells each sample contained. To quantify the absolute abundance of each unique TCRbeta CDR3 rearrangement, sequence reads were collapsed and filtered. Productive Simpson clonality was computed per sample as the square root of Simpson's diversity index over productive rearrangements. The table comes from immuneACCESS by way of TCRdb, which keeps in-frame sequences with V and J called. Part of the clones is missing from these tables; in studies checked, under half for an unresolved V gene and the rest for unknown reasons. V, J and clone size reflect that table, while D and trimming were determined from the DNA. The sample yields 160,000 or so clones; roughly 74% were counted once. The ten largest account for around 14% of the sample.

This clone was observed a handful of times. Its antigen remains unidentified. The input lacks base qualities; no much larger clone sits a single base away. Whole blood was collected in K2EDTA tubes by collaborating institutions according to the institutions' own protocols. For TCRbeta analysis, collaborators shipped samples in one of three forms: frozen whole blood, isolated PBMCs, or DNA extracted from either of those sample types. This receptor was obtained from a woman older than 75 with acute or convalescent COVID-19. The V gene is TRBV10-2 and the J gene is TRBJ2-7; 8 bases in between match TRBD2. Material for sequencing was peripheral blood. The CDR3 region: CASTAGGSYEQYF. In nucleotides, the sequence is TGCGCCAGCACTGCGGGGGGCTCCTACGAGCAGTACTTC.